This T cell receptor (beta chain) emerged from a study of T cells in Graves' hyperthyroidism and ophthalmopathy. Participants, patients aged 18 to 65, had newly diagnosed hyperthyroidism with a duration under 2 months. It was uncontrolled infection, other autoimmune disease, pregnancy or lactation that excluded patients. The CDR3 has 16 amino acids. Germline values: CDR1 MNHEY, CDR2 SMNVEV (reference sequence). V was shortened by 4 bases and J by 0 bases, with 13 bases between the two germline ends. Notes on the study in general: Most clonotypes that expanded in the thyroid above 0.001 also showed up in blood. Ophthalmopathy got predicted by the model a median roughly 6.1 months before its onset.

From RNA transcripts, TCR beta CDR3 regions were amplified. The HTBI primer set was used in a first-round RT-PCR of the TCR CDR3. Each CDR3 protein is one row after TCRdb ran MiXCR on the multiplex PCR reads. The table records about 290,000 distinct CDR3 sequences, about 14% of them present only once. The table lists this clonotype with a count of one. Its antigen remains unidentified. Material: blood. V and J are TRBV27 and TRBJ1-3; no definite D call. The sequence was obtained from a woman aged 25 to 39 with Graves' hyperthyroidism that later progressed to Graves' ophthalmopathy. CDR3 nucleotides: TGTGCCAGCAGTTCTATGGGGTTGAGCTCTGGAAACACCATATATTTT. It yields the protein CASSSMGLSSGNTIYF.